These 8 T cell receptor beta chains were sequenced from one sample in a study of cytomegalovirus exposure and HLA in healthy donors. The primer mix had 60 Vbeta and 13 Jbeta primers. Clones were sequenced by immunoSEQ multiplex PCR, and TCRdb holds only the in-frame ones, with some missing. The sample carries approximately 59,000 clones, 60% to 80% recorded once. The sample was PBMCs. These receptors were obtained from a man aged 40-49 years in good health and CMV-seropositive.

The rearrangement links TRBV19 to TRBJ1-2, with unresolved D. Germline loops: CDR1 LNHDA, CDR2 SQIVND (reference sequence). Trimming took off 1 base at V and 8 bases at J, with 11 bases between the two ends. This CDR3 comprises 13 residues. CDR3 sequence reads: CASSIGWRQGYTF. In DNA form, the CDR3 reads TGTGCCAGTAGTATAGGGTGGCGGCAGGGCTACACCTTC.

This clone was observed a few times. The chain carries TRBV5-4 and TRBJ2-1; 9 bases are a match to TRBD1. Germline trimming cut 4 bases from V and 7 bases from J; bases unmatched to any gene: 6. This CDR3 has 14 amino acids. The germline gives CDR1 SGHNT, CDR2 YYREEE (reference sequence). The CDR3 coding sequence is TGTGCCAGCAGCGCGTCGACAGGGGGGAATGAGCAGTTCTTC. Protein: CASSASTGGNEQFF.

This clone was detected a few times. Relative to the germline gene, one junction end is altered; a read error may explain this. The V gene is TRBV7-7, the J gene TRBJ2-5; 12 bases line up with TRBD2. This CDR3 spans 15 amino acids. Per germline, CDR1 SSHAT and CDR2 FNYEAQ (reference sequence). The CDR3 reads CASSSSGGGKETQYF. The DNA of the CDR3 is TGTGCTAGCAGCTCTAGCGGGGGGGGAAAAGAGACCCAGTACTTC.

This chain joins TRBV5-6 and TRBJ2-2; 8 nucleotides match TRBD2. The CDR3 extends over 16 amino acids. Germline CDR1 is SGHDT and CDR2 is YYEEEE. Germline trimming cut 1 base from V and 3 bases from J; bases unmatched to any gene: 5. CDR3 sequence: CASSLKAGEYTGELFF. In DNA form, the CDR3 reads TGTGCCAGCAGCTTGAAAGCGGGGGAGTACACCGGGGAGCTGTTTTTT. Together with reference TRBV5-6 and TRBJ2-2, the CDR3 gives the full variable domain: DAGVTQSPTHLIKTRGQQVTLRCSPKSGHDTVSWYQQALGQGPQFIFQYYEEEERQRGNFPDRFSGHQFPNYSSELNVNALLLGDSALYLCASSLKAGEYTGELFFGEGSRLTVL.

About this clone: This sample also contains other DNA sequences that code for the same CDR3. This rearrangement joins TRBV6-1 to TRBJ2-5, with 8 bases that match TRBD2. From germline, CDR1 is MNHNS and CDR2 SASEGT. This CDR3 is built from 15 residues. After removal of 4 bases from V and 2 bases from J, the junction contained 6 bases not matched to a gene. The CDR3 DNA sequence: TGTGCCAGCAGTGGGTCGGGAGGGGGGCAAGAGACCCAGTACTTC. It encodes CASSGSGGGQETQYF.

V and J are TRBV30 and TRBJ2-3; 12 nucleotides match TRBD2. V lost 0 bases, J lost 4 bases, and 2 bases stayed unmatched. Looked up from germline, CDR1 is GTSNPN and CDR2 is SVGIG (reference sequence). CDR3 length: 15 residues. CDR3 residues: CAWSVLAGGPDTQYF. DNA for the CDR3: TGTGCCTGGAGTGTACTAGCGGGGGGTCCAGATACGCAGTATTTT.

The CDR3 nucleotides are TGCGCCAGCAGCCACGGGACAGGGGCTGAAGCTTTCTTT. It translates to CASSHGTGAEAFF. The chain combines TRBV5-1 with TRBJ1-1; TRBD1 agrees at 10 bases. CDR1 is SGHRS, CDR2 YFSETQ, per germline. J gave up 6 bases and V 4 bases, and 3 bases lay outside the gene matches. There are 13 residues in the CDR3.

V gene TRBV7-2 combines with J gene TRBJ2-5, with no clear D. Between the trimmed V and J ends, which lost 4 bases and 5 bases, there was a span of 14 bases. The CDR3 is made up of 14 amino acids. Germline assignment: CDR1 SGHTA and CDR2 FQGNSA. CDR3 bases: TGTGCCAGCAGCTCACTCCTGATCACCGAGACCCAGTACTTC. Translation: CASSSLLITETQYF.